The 31 T cell receptor beta chains given below trace back to one sample, sequenced in a study of CD4 and CD8 cells across lung adenocarcinoma regions. TCRdb passed the PCR reads through MiXCR, listing each CDR3 protein once. The sample includes around 3,300 distinct CDR3 sequences, over 60% of them seen just once. The sample taken for sequencing was CD4+ T cells from the margin of a lung tumor. These receptors were collected from a female donor with lung adenocarcinoma. The CD4 and CD8 labels of this study may be unreliable.

This clonotype rates as large. The chain has TRBV6-1 and TRBJ2-1; 9 positions match TRBD1. TRBJ2-5 explains the end of the DNA better; the J call may be wrong. Per germline, CDR1 MNHNS and CDR2 SASEGT. The CDR3 covers 14 residues. CDR3 in amino acids: CASSATGGAETQYF. CDR3 bases: TGTGCCAGCAGTGCCACAGGGGGCGCAGAGACCCAGTACTTC.

CDR3 residues: CASSLGMDRINEQYF. In DNA form, the CDR3 reads TGTGCCAGCAGCCTAGGGATGGACCGCATCAATGAGCAGTACTTC. The chain is built from TRBV6-2 or TRBV6-3 and TRBJ2-4; D is unclear. This CDR3 has 15 amino acids. V lost 6 bases and J lost 13, with 25 bases in between. Per germline, CDR1 MNHEY and CDR2 SVGEGT.

In this sample, this clonotype turned up a few times. This chain joins TRBV6-1 and TRBJ1-4, with 12 nucleotides matching TRBD1. The V and J ends lost 3 bases and 8 bases, in that order; junction bases with no gene match: 4. Per germline, CDR1 MNHNS and CDR2 SASEGT. The CDR3 runs 15 residues. The CDR3 DNA reads as TGTGCCAGCAGTGAGACCGGGACAGGGGGCGAAAAACTGTTTTTT. Translation: CASSETGTGGEKLFF.

Details on this clonotype: The conserved phenylalanine or tryptophan normally closing the CDR3 is absent here, so this likely arose from a read error. It is unclear where the CDR3 begins or ends on the DNA, so no DNA is shown, and the CDR3 is as TCRdb lists it. The rearrangement links TRBV6-1 to TRBJ2-5; the table's D gene call, TRBD2, was not cross checked with the DNA. The CDR3 is 15 residues long, counting both termini. Germline CDR1 is MNHNS and CDR2 is SASEGT. The CDR3 is CASRGLAGYQETQHS.

This clonotype was seen a single time. V gene TRBV6-1 combines with J gene TRBJ1-1, with D perhaps matching TRBD1 (5 bases). Germline V gene sequence: CDR1 MNHNS, CDR2 SASEGT. V was shortened by 0 bases and J by 4 bases, with 9 bases between the two germline ends. This CDR3 has 14 amino acids. CDR3 coding DNA: TGTGCCAGCAGTGAAGCGCAAAGGGGCACTGAAGCTTTCTTT. Translating gives CASSEAQRGTEAFF.

A remark on this clonotype: A junction end diverges from the germline sequence, so it may reflect a read error. The chain links TRBV10-3 to TRBJ2-1; D is undetermined. The J call may be incorrect, as the DNA end agrees better with TRBJ2-5. The CDR3 consists of 13 residues. Germline V CDR1 and CDR2: ENHRY, SYGVKD. CDR3: CAIVQRGEEIQYF. The CDR3, as DNA: TGTGCCATCGTCCAGCGAGGCGAAGAGATCCAGTACTTC.

J is TRBJ2-1 and V is TRBV6-1; a possible D gene is TRBD1 (5 bases). The J call may be faulty, since TRBJ2-7 better matches the DNA end. CDR3 length: 12 amino acids. The V gene's germline CDR1 is MNHNS and CDR2 SASEGT. The CDR3 loop is CASFQGLGEQYF. The CDR3 DNA sequence: TGTGCCAGCTTTCAGGGTTTAGGCGAGCAGTACTTC.

This rearrangement joins TRBV27 to TRBJ2-4; the D is unclear. Deletions cut 7 bases from V and 4 bases from J, with 20 bases between. This CDR3 region has 16 residues. Germline V gene data show CDR1 as MNHEY and CDR2 as SMNVEV (reference sequence). CDR3 bases: TGTGCCAGCACTACCGGGTCGTCTTTGGCAAAAAACATTCAGTACTTC. Amino acid sequence: CASTTGSSLAKNIQYF.

The chain recombines TRBV6-1 with TRBJ2-5; D not resolved. Germline assignment: CDR1 MNHNS and CDR2 SASEGT. The V gene lost 1 base and the J gene lost 13 bases, with 16 bases spanning the gap. The CDR3 is 13 residues long. The CDR3 DNA reads TGTGCCAGCAGTGAAGGGAAATCGGTCCCATCGTACTTC. Translated: CASSEGKSVPSYF.

The chain has TRBV12-3 or TRBV12-4 and TRBJ2-2; 9 bases are shared with TRBD2. V trimming: 6 bases; J trimming: 5 bases; junction bases outside the gene matches: 4. The length of the CDR3 is 14 residues. Here the CDR3 reads CASRPSGTTGELFF. The CDR3 bases are TGTGCCAGCAGGCCTAGCGGGACAACCGGGGAGCTGTTTTTT.

The V call is TRBV6-1, the J call TRBJ2-1; 7 bases are a match to TRBD1. TRBJ2-7 matches the DNA end more closely, so the J call is doubtful. Germline V lookup: CDR1 MNHNS, CDR2 SASEGT. The CDR3 spans 15 residues. The CDR3 bases are TGTGCCAGCAGTGAAGCTCGGACAGGAGCCTACGAGCAGTACTTC. Translating it yields CASSEARTGAYEQYF.

The genes are TRBV6-5 and TRBJ1-6, with no clear D. This CDR3 comprises 15 residues. V dropped 0 bases and J dropped 4 bases, with 7 bases sitting between them. CDR1 is MNHEY, CDR2 SVGAGI, per germline. Written as DNA, the CDR3 is TGTGCCAGCAGTTACTCGGCCAGATATAATTCACCCCTCCACTTT. Its protein product is CASSYSARYNSPLHF.

This clonotype was detected only a few times. The V call is TRBV27, the J call TRBJ2-7; possible D gene TRBD2, 6 bases. Trimming took 9 bases from V and 0 from J, leaving 15 bases between them. The germline V gene encodes CDR1 MNHEY and CDR2 SMNVEV (reference sequence). The CDR3 sequence is 14 residues long. CDR3 DNA sequence: TGTGCCAGGACTCGGGGGAGGAGCTCCTACGAGCAGTACTTC. Encoded protein: CARTRGRSSYEQYF.

Details on this clonotype: The junction and the germline gene differ at one end; a read error may be behind it. The rearrangement joins TRBV27 to TRBJ2-6; D possibly matches TRBD1 or TRBD2 (6 bases each). Germline lookup yields CDR1 MNHEY and CDR2 SMNVEV (reference sequence). The CDR3 totals 16 residues. The CDR3 DNA reads as TGTGCCAGCAGTCCCTATCAGGGCTCGGGGGCCTACGTGCAGAACTTC. Residues: CASSPYQGSGAYVQNF.

This chain links TRBV10-1 with TRBJ2-2; 7 bases are shared with TRBD1. The CDR3 loop spans 14 amino acids. The V gene end was trimmed by 10 bases and the J gene end by 7 bases; junction bases not matched to a gene: 12. The germline V gene has CDR1 WNHNN and CDR2 SYGVQD (reference sequence). The CDR3 region has the DNA TGCGCCACCCGACAGGGCTCAAAGGACGGGGAGCTGTTTTTT. Residues: CATRQGSKDGELFF.

The V and J genes are TRBV12-3 or TRBV12-4 and TRBJ2-1; 8 bases agree with TRBD2. The CDR3 loop spans 15 amino acids. With V trimmed by 3 bases and J by 4 bases, 5 bases remained unmatched. The CDR3 coding sequence is TGTGCCAGCAGTTTTGCTAGCGGGTCTTACAATGAGCAGTTCTTC. This codes for CASSFASGSYNEQFF.

The chain couples TRBV6-1 to TRBJ2-5; D tentatively fits TRBD1 or TRBD2 (5 bases each). Germline V gene lookup returns CDR1 MNHNS and CDR2 SASEGT. This CDR3 has 14 amino acids. With 3 bases removed from V and 5 bases from J, the gap between germline ends came to 13 bases. This CDR3 is CASSDLLGVETQYF. CDR3 coding DNA: TGTGCCAGCAGTGACTTGTTGGGGGTGGAGACCCAGTACTTC.

The chain recombines TRBV7-8 with TRBJ2-7, with 10 bases aligning to TRBD2. There are 15 residues in the CDR3. CDR1 and CDR2 from the germline V gene are SGHVS and FQNEAQ. Trimming at V came to 8 bases and at J to 1 base, leaving 8 bases not matched to a gene. CDR3 sequence (DNA): TGTGCCAGCGGCCCGGAACTAGCGGGATCCTACGAGCAGTACTTC. Protein: CASGPELAGSYEQYF.

The rearrangement uses TRBV12-3 or TRBV12-4 and TRBJ2-2, with 8 bases aligning to TRBD2. The CDR3 spans 15 residues. The ends lost 4 bases at V and 4 bases at J; junction bases unmatched: 5. CDR3 in DNA: TGTGCCAGCAGTTCAGCGGGAGTAGCCACCGGGGAGCTGTTTTTT. Protein sequence: CASSSAGVATGELFF.

This clonotype was counted a single time. The genes are TRBV12-3 or TRBV12-4 and TRBJ1-3, with D perhaps TRBD1 (5 bases). The CDR3 is made up of 15 amino acids. Trimming removed 8 bases at V and 4 bases at J, with 18 bases between. The CDR3 sequence: CASVWGRVGGNTIYF. For the CDR3, the DNA is TGTGCCAGCGTCTGGGGCAGGGTAGGAGGAAACACCATATATTTT.

This chain connects TRBV6-1 to TRBJ2-1; 9 bases align to TRBD2. This CDR3 has 15 amino acids. Germline V gene data show CDR1 as MNHNS and CDR2 as SASEGT. The V and J ends lost 6 bases and 4 bases, in that order; junction bases with no gene match: 7. CDR3 nucleotides: TGTGCCAGCAGCCTCATAGCGGGGGTATACAATGAGCAGTTCTTC. Protein product: CASSLIAGVYNEQFF.

V and J are TRBV6-1 and TRBJ2-2, with a weak D call TRBD2 (6 bases). The CDR3 consists of 14 residues. Trimming pared 6 bases from V and 6 bases from J, leaving 14 bases between. CDR1 and CDR2 (germline): MNHNS, SASEGT. This chain's CDR3 is CASRTGREPGELFF. CDR3 in DNA: TGTGCCAGCAGAACCGGGAGAGAGCCCGGGGAGCTGTTTTTT.

V usage is TRBV6-5 and J usage is TRBJ1-4; no definite D call. V dropped 2 bases and J dropped 5 bases, with 9 bases sitting between them. The CDR3 has 14 residues. Germline V gene data show CDR1 as MNHEY and CDR2 as SVGAGI. CDR3 in amino acids: CASSYRAGNEKLFF. The CDR3 DNA follows: TGTGCCAGCAGTTACAGGGCGGGGAATGAAAAACTGTTTTTT.

The chain joins TRBV3-1 to TRBJ1-2; 9 positions match TRBD2. The assigned J gene may be wrong: the sequence end matches TRBJ2-7 better. Germline V lookup: CDR1 LGHDT, CDR2 YNNKEL (reference sequence). The CDR3 runs to 15 residues. This chain's CDR3 is CASSERAGAGGEQYF. The CDR3 coding sequence is TGTGCCAGCAGCGAGCGAGCGGGAGCGGGAGGTGAGCAGTACTTC.

The CDR3: CASKHRANYGYTF. In nucleotides, the CDR3 is TGTGCCAGCAAACACAGGGCTAACTATGGCTACACCTTC. This sequence joins TRBV6-1 and TRBJ1-2, with a tentative D call TRBD1 (6 bases). This CDR3 comprises 13 residues. The V and J ends lost 7 bases and 0 bases respectively, with 9 bases between them. Germline loops: CDR1 MNHNS, CDR2 SASEGT.

This clonotype was detected only a few times. V gene TRBV11-2 combines with J gene TRBJ2-1; TRBD1 matches at 7 bases. The CDR3 loop spans 15 amino acids. J was trimmed by 4 bases and V by 5 bases; bases with no gene match: 8. The germline gives CDR1 SGHAT, CDR2 FQNNGV. CDR3 sequence: CASSLWSRGYNEQFF. The CDR3 DNA follows: TGTGCCAGCAGCCTGTGGTCCAGGGGGTACAATGAGCAGTTCTTC.

This clonotype was counted between two and nine times. This sequence joins TRBV12-3 or TRBV12-4 and TRBJ1-1, with D possibly TRBD1 on 5 matching bases. V was trimmed by 5 bases and J by 12 bases, leaving 22 bases between them. The CDR3 is 14 residues long. This chain's CDR3 is CASSGRGGVVTPFF. CDR3 nucleotides: TGTGCCAGCAGTGGCCGGGGGGGGGTCGTGACGCCTTTCTTT.

This clonotype was recorded once. This rearrangement joins TRBV6-1 to TRBJ2-7; TRBD1 agrees at 7 bases. Germline V gene data show CDR1 as MNHNS and CDR2 as SASEGT. V lost 2 bases to trimming and J lost 0 bases; unmatched junction nucleotides: 1. CDR3 length: 14 residues. CDR3 in amino acids: CASSERGPSYEQYF. CDR3 nucleotide sequence: TGTGCCAGCAGTGAAAGGGGGCCCTCCTACGAGCAGTACTTC.

V usage is TRBV7-2 and J usage is TRBJ1-4; the D is unclear. V shed 2 bases and J shed 8 bases, with 6 bases lying between them. The CDR3 is 12 amino acids. Germline V gene data show CDR1 as SGHTA and CDR2 as FQGNSA. CDR3 DNA sequence: TGTGCCAGCAGCTTATTCGGGGAAAAACTGTTTTTT. Encoded protein: CASSLFGEKLFF.

This clonotype was recorded a few times. The V gene is TRBV7-6, the J gene TRBJ2-1, with D maybe TRBD2 (6 bases). Trimming took off 0 bases at V and 1 base at J, with 13 bases between the two ends. Germline CDR1 reads SGHVS; CDR2 reads FNYEAQ. This CDR3 spans 17 amino acids. As DNA, the CDR3 is TGTGCCAGCAGCTTAGCGGTACGGGACTCGTCCTACAATGAGCAGTTCTTC. Translating gives CASSLAVRDSSYNEQFF.

In its sample, this clonotype was seen a few times. The rearrangement uses TRBV11-2 and TRBJ2-2; D not certain. V was pared by 0 bases and J by 4 bases, with 9 bases between. Germline CDR1 is SGHAT and CDR2 is FQNNGV. The CDR3 runs to 15 residues. The CDR3, as DNA: TGTGCCAGCAGCTTAGAACTAATTGGCACCGGGGAGCTGTTTTTT. It is translated as CASSLELIGTGELFF.